The 3 T cell receptor beta chains below all came from one sample that was sequenced in a study of tumor-infiltrating lymphocytes in localized non-small cell lung cancer. The protocol was immunoSEQ multiplex PCR, while the TCRdb copy is restricted to in-frame clones and leaves out a portion. Among 2,500 to 3,500 clones listed, around 52% were seen once. Sample: uninvolved lung tissue not adjacent to the tumor. The receptors were gathered from a human donor with non-small cell lung cancer.

This clone was seen a handful of times. This rearrangement joins TRBV2 to TRBJ2-3; D is unresolved. The V gene lost 3 bases and the J gene lost 4 bases, with 5 bases spanning the gap. Germline CDR1 reads SNHLY; CDR2 reads FYNNEI. CDR3 size: 12 residues. CDR3 coding DNA: TGTGCCAGCAGTGATCGGGCAGATACGCAGTATTTT. Translated: CASSDRADTQYF.

The chain carries TRBV2 and TRBJ2-6; D not certain. Germline lookup yields CDR1 SNHLY and CDR2 FYNNEI. This CDR3 comprises 14 residues. Trimming cost V 2 bases and J 4 bases, with 6 bases left between them. The CDR3: CASSERTGANVLTF. The CDR3, as DNA: TGTGCCAGCAGTGAACGGACGGGGGCCAACGTCCTGACTTTC.

The chain is built from TRBV7-2 and TRBJ2-7; D is possibly TRBD1 or TRBD2 (5 bases each). Germline V lookup: CDR1 SGHTA, CDR2 FQGNSA. Trimming stripped 5 bases from V and 2 bases from J, with 10 bases between. The CDR3 runs to 13 residues. The CDR3 coding sequence is TGTGCCAGCAGCGGGGACCGAGCCTACGAGCAGTACTTC. It codes for CASSGDRAYEQYF. Supplemented by reference TRBV7-2 and TRBJ2-7, the full variable domain reads GAGVSQSPSNKVTEKGKDVELRCDPISGHTALYWYRQSLGQGLEFLIYFQGNSAPDKSGLPSDRFSAERTGGSVSTLTIQRTQQEDSAVYLCASSGDRAYEQYFGPGTRLTVT.